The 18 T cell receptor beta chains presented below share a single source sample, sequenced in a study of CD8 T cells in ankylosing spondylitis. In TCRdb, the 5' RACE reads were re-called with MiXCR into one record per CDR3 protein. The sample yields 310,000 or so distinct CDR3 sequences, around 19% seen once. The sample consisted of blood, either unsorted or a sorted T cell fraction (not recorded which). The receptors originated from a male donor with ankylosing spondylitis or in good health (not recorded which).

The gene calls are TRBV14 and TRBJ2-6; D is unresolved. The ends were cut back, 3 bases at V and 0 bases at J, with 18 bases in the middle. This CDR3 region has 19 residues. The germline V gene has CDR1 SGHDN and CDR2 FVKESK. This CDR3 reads CASSQPGEFLISGANVLTF. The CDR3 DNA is TGTGCCAGCAGCCAGCCAGGTGAATTTCTGATCTCTGGGGCCAACGTCCTGACTTTC.

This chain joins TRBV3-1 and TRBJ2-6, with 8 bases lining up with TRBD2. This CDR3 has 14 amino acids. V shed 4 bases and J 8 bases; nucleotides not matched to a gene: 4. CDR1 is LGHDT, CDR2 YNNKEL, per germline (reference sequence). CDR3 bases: TGTGCCAGCAGCCTGCGGGGGGTGTCCAACGTCCTGACTTTC. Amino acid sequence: CASSLRGVSNVLTF.

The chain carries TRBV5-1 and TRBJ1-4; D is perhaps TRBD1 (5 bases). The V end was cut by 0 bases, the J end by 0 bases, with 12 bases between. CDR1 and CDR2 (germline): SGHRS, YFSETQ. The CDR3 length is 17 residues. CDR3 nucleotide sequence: TGCGCCAGCAGCTTGGCTCAGGGCCCCTCAACTAATGAAAAACTGTTTTTT. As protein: CASSLAQGPSTNEKLFF.

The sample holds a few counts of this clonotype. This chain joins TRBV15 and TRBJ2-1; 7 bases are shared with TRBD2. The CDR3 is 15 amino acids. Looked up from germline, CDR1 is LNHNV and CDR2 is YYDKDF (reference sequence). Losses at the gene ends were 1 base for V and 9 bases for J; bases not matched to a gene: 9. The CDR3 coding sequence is TGTGCCACCAGCAGAGTCTCCGGGAGGTACGGTGAGCAGTTCTTC. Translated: CATSRVSGRYGEQFF.

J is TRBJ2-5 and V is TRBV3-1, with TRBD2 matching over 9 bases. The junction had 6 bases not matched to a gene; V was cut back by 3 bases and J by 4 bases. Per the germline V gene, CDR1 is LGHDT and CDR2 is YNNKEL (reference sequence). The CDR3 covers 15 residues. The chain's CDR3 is CASSQFSGGGETQYF. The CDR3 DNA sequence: TGTGCCAGCAGCCAGTTTAGCGGGGGCGGAGAGACCCAGTACTTC.

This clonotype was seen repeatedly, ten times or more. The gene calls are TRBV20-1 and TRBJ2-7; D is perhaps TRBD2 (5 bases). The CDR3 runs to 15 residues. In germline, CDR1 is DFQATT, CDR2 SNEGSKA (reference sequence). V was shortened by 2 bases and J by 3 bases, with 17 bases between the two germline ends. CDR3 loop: CSARPLLGGGYEQYV. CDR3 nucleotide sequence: TGCAGTGCTAGACCTCTCCTAGGAGGAGGCTACGAGCAGTACGTC.

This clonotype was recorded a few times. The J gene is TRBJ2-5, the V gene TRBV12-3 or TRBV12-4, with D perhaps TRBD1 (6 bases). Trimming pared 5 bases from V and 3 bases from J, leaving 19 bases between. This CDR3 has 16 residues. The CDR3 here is CASSPPQLQGEETQYF. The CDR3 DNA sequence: TGTGCCAGCAGTCCCCCTCAATTACAGGGTGAAGAGACCCAGTACTTC.

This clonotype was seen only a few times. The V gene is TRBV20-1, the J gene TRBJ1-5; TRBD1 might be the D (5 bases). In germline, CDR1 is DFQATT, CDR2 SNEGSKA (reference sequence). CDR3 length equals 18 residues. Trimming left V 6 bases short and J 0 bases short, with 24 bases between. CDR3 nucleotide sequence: TGCAGTGCGACCCCAACTCCAGACAGCGACTATAGCAATCAGCCCCAGCATTTT. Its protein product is CSATPTPDSDYSNQPQHF.

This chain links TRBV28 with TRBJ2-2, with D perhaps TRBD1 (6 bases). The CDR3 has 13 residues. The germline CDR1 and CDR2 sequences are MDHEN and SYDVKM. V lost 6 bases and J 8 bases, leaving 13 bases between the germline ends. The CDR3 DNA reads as TGTGCCAGCAGCCCGGGACAAACTGGGGAGCTGTTTTTT. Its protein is CASSPGQTGELFF.

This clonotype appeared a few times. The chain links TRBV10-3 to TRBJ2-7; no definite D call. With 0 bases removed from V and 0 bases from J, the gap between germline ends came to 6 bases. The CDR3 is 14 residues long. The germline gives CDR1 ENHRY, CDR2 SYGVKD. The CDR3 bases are TGTGCCATCAGTGAGTCTGGAATCTCCTACGAGCAGTACGTC. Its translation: CAISESGISYEQYV.

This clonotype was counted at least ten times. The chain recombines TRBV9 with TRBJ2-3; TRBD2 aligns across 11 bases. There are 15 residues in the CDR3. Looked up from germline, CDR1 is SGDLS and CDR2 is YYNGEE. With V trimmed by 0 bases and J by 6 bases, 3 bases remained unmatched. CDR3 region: CASSVVAGGPDTQYF. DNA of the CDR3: TGTGCCAGCAGCGTAGTAGCGGGAGGGCCCGATACGCAGTATTTT. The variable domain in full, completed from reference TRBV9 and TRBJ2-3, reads DSGVTQTPKHLITATGQRVTLRCSPRSGDLSVYWYQQSLDQGLQFLIQYYNGEERAKGNILERFSAQQFPDLHSELNLSSLELGDSALYFCASSVVAGGPDTQYFGPGTRLTVL.

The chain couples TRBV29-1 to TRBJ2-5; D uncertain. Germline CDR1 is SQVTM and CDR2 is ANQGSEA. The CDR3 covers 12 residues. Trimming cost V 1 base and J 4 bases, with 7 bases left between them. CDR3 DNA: TGCAGCGTTGAAGGTTGGCGAGAGACCCAGTACTTC. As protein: CSVEGWRETQYF.

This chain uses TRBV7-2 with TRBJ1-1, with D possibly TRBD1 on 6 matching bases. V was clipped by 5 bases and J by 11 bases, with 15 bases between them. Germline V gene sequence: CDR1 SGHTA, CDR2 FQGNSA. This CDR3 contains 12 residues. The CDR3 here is CASSPVEGVAFF. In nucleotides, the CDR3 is TGTGCCAGCAGCCCCGTGGAGGGGGTGGCTTTCTTT.

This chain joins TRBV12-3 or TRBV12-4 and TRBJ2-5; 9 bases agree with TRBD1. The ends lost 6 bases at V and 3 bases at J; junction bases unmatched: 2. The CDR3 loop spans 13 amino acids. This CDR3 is CASRRTGEETQYF. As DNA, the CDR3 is TGTGCCAGCAGACGGACAGGGGAAGAGACCCAGTACTTC.

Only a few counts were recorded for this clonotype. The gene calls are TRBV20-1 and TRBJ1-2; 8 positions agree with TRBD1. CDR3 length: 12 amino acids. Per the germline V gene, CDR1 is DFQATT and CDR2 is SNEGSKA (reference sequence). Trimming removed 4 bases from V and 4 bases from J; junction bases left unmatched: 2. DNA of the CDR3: TGCAGTGCTACACAGGGGGTCTATGGCTACACCTTC. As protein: CSATQGVYGYTF.

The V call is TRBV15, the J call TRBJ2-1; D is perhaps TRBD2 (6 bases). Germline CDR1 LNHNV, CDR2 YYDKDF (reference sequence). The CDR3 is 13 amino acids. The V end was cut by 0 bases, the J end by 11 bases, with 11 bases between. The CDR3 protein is CATSRDRLAQQFF. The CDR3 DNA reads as TGTGCCACCAGCAGAGATCGCCTAGCGCAGCAGTTCTTC.

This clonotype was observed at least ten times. The DNA for the CDR3 is TGCAGTGCTAGAGACAGCATGAGGACTGAAGCTTTCTTT. This sequence encodes CSARDSMRTEAFF. The chain carries TRBV20-1 and TRBJ1-1; D not resolved. Germline loops: CDR1 DFQATT, CDR2 SNEGSKA (reference sequence). Trimming cost V 0 bases and J 5 bases, with 10 bases left between them. This CDR3 spans 13 amino acids.

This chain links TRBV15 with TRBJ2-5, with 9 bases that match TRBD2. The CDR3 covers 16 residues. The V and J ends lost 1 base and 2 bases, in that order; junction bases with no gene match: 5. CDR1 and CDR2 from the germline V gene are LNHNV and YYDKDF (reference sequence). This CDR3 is CATSRGTSAHQETQYF. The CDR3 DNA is TGTGCCACCAGCAGAGGGACTAGCGCCCATCAAGAGACCCAGTACTTC.